This T cell receptor beta chain was recovered during a study of tumor and adjacent non-tumor tissue in lung cancer. Turning to the study itself: Each sample yielded roughly 4.2 million productive TCRbeta reads on average. The study's findings and limits: Top 100 clones took a larger repertoire share in normal lung. Tumor tissue had significantly higher TCR diversity than normal lung.

RNA was extracted from bulk tissue without any cell sorting. Donors were chemotherapy-naive, newly diagnosed lung cancer surgical patients in China, August–November 2014. This clonotype was picked up a small number of times. The antigen remains unidentified. TCRbeta libraries were built with three rounds of nested PCR, modified from ARM-PCR. TCRdb used MiXCR to reprocess the multiplex PCR reads, holding one entry per CDR3 protein. The sample includes about 110,000 distinct CDR3 sequences, roughly 73% seen only once; the top ten take more than 35%. The CDR3 is made up of 14 amino acids. Trimming removed 5 bases from V and 0 bases from J, with 8 bases in between. Germline lookup yields CDR1 DFQATT and CDR2 SNEGSKA (reference sequence).

This clonotype originated in a woman aged 55-75 years with non-small cell lung cancer. The sample comprised lung tumor tissue. The V call is TRBV20-1, the J call TRBJ2-6; D uncertain. The CDR3 sequence is CSARKGSGANVLTF. In nucleotides, the CDR3 is TGCAGTGCTCGAAAAGGCTCTGGGGCCAACGTCCTGACTTTC.